This TCR beta chain was obtained from a study of control samples from healthy donors and cancer patients. Method: immunoSEQ multiplex PCR; TCRdb's copy keeps in-frame clones and lacks some. Among over 150,000 clones listed, roughly 94% were seen once. This receptor was identified in a middle-aged man in good health. Sequenced input: blood.

CDR3 loop: CASSFDSGNTIYF. The CDR3 region has the DNA TGCGCCAGCAGCTTTGACAGTGGAAACACCATATATTTT. The rearrangement uses TRBV5-1 and TRBJ1-3, with D possibly being TRBD1 (5 bases). CDR3 size: 13 residues. With 2 bases removed from V and 3 bases from J, the gap between germline ends came to 6 bases. The germline V gene encodes CDR1 SGHRS and CDR2 YFSETQ.